This T cell receptor beta chain was obtained from a study of OX40 agonist ivuxolimab in advanced cancers. Study details: Previous treatment with anti-PD-1, anti-PD-L1 or anti-CTLA-4 therapy was allowed; under 50% had received some.

Losses at the gene ends were 5 bases for V and 2 bases for J; bases not matched to a gene: 7. This CDR3 region has 15 residues. Germline V lookup: CDR1 MNHNS, CDR2 SASEGT. This table comes from immunoSEQ multiplex PCR, and its TCRdb copy is limited to in-frame clones, with some not included. The sample has 75,000 to 95,000 clones; over 75% are singletons. Sequenced material: CD4+ or CD8+ T cells sorted from blood, taken in a trial of the OX40 agonist ivuxolimab. This clonotype was obtained from an adult with an advanced solid tumor such as melanoma, head and neck, liver or kidney cancer. J is TRBJ1-2 and V is TRBV6-1, with 8 bases fitting TRBD1. The CDR3 loop is CASSRLTGGNYGYTF. Written as DNA, the CDR3 is TGTGCCAGCAGTAGACTTACAGGGGGGAACTATGGCTACACCTTC.